These 23 T cell receptor beta chains originate from one sample sequenced in a study of blood T cell repertoires in COVID-19. TCRdb's copy holds only in-frame clones and misses some; the assay was immunoSEQ multiplex PCR. In the table there are about 98,000 clones, approximately 86% of which are singletons. Sequencing input: peripheral blood. The receptors come from a man aged 45-65 years with acute or convalescent COVID-19.

The CDR3 region is CASSPYLGVAGELFF. In DNA form, the CDR3 reads TGTGCCAGCTCACCCTATTTAGGAGTGGCCGGGGAGCTGTTTTTT. V and J are TRBV18 and TRBJ2-2; D ambiguous. Trimming removed 3 bases at V and 6 bases at J, with 14 bases between. The CDR3 loop spans 15 amino acids. Germline V lookup: CDR1 KGHSH, CDR2 LQKENI.

This chain joins TRBV3-1 (or the pseudogene TRBV3-2) and TRBJ1-3, with D tentatively TRBD1 (6 bases). V gave up 8 bases and J gave up 0 bases, with 17 bases separating them. The CDR3 length is 16 residues. From germline, CDR1 is LGHDT and CDR2 YNNKEL (reference sequence). In DNA form, the CDR3 reads TGTGCCAGCCGGTCTTGGACAGTTGGCTCTGGAAACACCATATATTTT. Protein: CASRSWTVGSGNTIYF.

This clone was counted only a few times. V usage is TRBV4-2 and J usage is TRBJ1-3; 8 bases match TRBD1. With 5 bases clipped from V and 1 base from J, the junction kept 4 bases outside the gene matches. The CDR3 extends over 15 amino acids. Looked up from germline, CDR1 is LGHNA and CDR2 is YNFKEQ. The DNA for the CDR3 is TGTGCCAGCAGCACAGGACAGGGATCTGGAAACACCATATATTTT. This codes for CASSTGQGSGNTIYF.

V and J are TRBV6-5 and TRBJ2-1; D might be TRBD2 (6 bases). This CDR3 is built from 16 residues. Trimming stripped 2 bases from V and 2 bases from J, with 13 bases between. CDR1 and CDR2 (germline): MNHEY, SVGAGI. CDR3 loop: CASSYTRRLAYNEQFF. The CDR3 DNA reads as TGTGCCAGCAGTTACACCCGACGACTAGCCTACAATGAGCAGTTCTTC.

The chain combines TRBV7-8 with TRBJ1-2, with a possible D match to TRBD1 (5 bases). With 3 bases removed from V and 4 bases from J, the gap between germline ends came to 12 bases. The CDR3 is 14 amino acids. Germline-derived CDR1 and CDR2 are SGHVS and FQNEAQ. This CDR3 is CASSFPGGGYGYTF. In DNA form, the CDR3 reads TGTGCCAGCAGCTTTCCGGGGGGAGGCTATGGCTACACCTTC.

This clone was counted a few times. The chain combines TRBV5-1 with TRBJ2-7, with D possibly being TRBD2 (7 bases). V lost 2 bases, J lost 6 bases, and 21 bases lay in between. CDR1 is SGHRS, CDR2 YFSETQ, per germline. CDR3 length: 16 amino acids. Here the CDR3 reads CASSFRQAGGGGEQYF. CDR3 coding DNA: TGCGCCAGCAGCTTTCGGCAGGCCGGAGGGGGGGGCGAGCAGTACTTC.

The V gene is TRBV7-9, the J gene TRBJ2-2, with unresolved D. This CDR3 contains 13 residues. Trimming cost V 0 bases and J 7 bases, with 6 bases left between them. The germline V gene encodes CDR1 SEHNR and CDR2 FQNEAQ (reference sequence). The DNA for the CDR3 is TGTGCCAGCAGCTTAGCCTCGGGCGGGGAGCTGTTTTTT. Translated, it gives CASSLASGGELFF.

The CDR3: CASSVAGLGANVLTF. DNA of the CDR3: TGTGCCAGCAGCGTAGCTGGGCTCGGGGCCAACGTCCTGACTTTC. This chain joins TRBV9 and TRBJ2-6; no clear D. Germline-derived CDR1 and CDR2 are SGDLS and YYNGEE. CDR3 length: 15 residues. V was cut by 0 bases and J by 4 bases, with 8 bases left in between.

The chain joins TRBV11-2 to TRBJ2-7; 15 bases fit TRBD2. Trimming cost V 0 bases and J 1 base; bases outside gene matches: 7. The CDR3 has 19 amino acids. Germline V gene data show CDR1 as SGHAT and CDR2 as FQNNGV. The CDR3 DNA sequence: TGTGCCAGCAGCTTAGAGGAGCGGGGACTAGCGGGAGGTTCCTACGAGCAGTACTTC. As protein: CASSLEERGLAGGSYEQYF.

CDR3 DNA sequence: TGTGCCAGCAGCCCCCAGGGGACAGGGTTCTATGGCTACACCTTC. This sequence encodes CASSPQGTGFYGYTF. The chain employs TRBV7-8 and TRBJ1-2; 9 nucleotides align to TRBD1. This CDR3 has 15 amino acids. Unmatched junction bases numbered 8, after V lost 5 bases and J lost 4 bases. The germline CDR1 and CDR2 sequences are SGHVS and FQNEAQ.

The CDR3 is CASSLYGGRGPNTEAFF. The CDR3, as DNA: TGTGCCAGCAGTTTATACGGGGGGCGAGGGCCGAACACTGAAGCTTTCTTT. The chain joins TRBV27 to TRBJ1-1; maybe TRBD1 (6 bases). The CDR3 is 17 amino acids. V was clipped by 1 base and J by 1 base, with 16 bases between them. The germline V gene has CDR1 MNHEY and CDR2 SMNVEV (reference sequence).

V gene TRBV18 combines with J gene TRBJ1-1, with 10 bases identical to TRBD1. V shed 3 bases, J shed 10 bases, and the junction held 14 bases outside the gene matches. The CDR3 is 16 amino acids. From germline, CDR1 is KGHSH and CDR2 LQKENI. Here the CDR3 reads CASSPPGQGEKRGAFF. DNA for the CDR3: TGTGCCAGCTCACCGCCCGGACAGGGGGAGAAACGGGGAGCTTTCTTT.

V gene TRBV12-3 or TRBV12-4 combines with J gene TRBJ2-5; TRBD2 is a possible D gene (7 bases). The CDR3 is 13 residues long. Trimming took off 3 bases at V and 8 bases at J, with 13 bases between the two ends. DNA of the CDR3: TGTGCCAGCAGTTTCGGGGGGCGGTTCACCCAGTACTTC. Translated: CASSFGGRFTQYF.

The V and J genes are TRBV6-5 and TRBJ1-4, with D possibly TRBD1 on 6 matching bases. Germline loops: CDR1 MNHEY, CDR2 SVGAGI. The CDR3 runs 14 residues. The V gene lost 6 bases and the J gene lost 7 bases, with 15 bases spanning the gap. The CDR3 protein is CASSSGAAGEKLFF. As DNA, the CDR3 is TGTGCCAGCAGCTCAGGGGCCGCGGGTGAAAAACTGTTTTTT.

The CDR3 region has the DNA TGTGCCGCCCGACCGGGACAGCCTCCCTACGAGCAGTACTTC. Protein product: CAARPGQPPYEQYF. The chain uses TRBV6-6 and TRBJ2-7, with 7 positions matching TRBD1. V trimming: 11 bases; J trimming: 2 bases; junction bases outside the gene matches: 12. The CDR3 runs 14 residues. The germline V gene has CDR1 MNHNY and CDR2 SVGAGI (reference sequence).

This clone was seen only once. The rearrangement joins TRBV5-1 to TRBJ2-1; possibly TRBD1 for D (6 bases). Germline CDR1 reads SGHRS; CDR2 reads YFSETQ. V lost 0 bases to trimming and J lost 7 bases, with 11 bases between them. The CDR3 has 14 residues. The CDR3 loop reads CASSLDARGNEQFF. Here the CDR3 DNA reads TGCGCCAGCAGCTTGGATGCCAGGGGTAATGAGCAGTTCTTC.

The J gene is TRBJ2-2, the V gene TRBV7-9, with D unclear. V was trimmed by 1 base and J by 4 bases, leaving 7 bases between them. This CDR3 is built from 14 residues. The germline CDR1 and CDR2 sequences are SEHNR and FQNEAQ (reference sequence). The CDR3 DNA reads TGTGCCAGCAGCTTAGGAGTTACCACCGGGGAGCTGTTTTTT. Its translation is CASSLGVTTGELFF.

This clone was picked up one time. J is TRBJ2-1 and V is TRBV5-1; 7 bases agree with TRBD1. The ends lost 4 bases at V and 4 bases at J; junction bases unmatched: 5. The CDR3 extends over 14 amino acids. Germline values: CDR1 SGHRS, CDR2 YFSETQ. The CDR3 protein is CASSGQTGYNEQFF. Written as DNA, the CDR3 is TGCGCCAGCAGCGGGCAGACAGGGTACAATGAGCAGTTCTTC.

The chain uses TRBV5-1 and TRBJ2-7, with 7 bases lining up with TRBD2. The germline V gene encodes CDR1 SGHRS and CDR2 YFSETQ. Losses at the gene ends were 7 bases for V and 6 bases for J; bases not matched to a gene: 13. The CDR3 covers 14 residues. CDR3 amino acids: CASGPGEGPFEQYF. The CDR3 DNA is TGCGCCAGCGGACCCGGGGAGGGGCCTTTCGAGCAGTACTTC.

V usage is TRBV5-1 and J usage is TRBJ1-2; 7 positions match TRBD1. Germline V gives CDR1 SGHRS, CDR2 YFSETQ. The CDR3 length is 14 residues. V gave up 1 base and J gave up 4 bases; unmatched junction bases: 4. The CDR3 here is CASSLTQGSYGYTF. DNA for the CDR3: TGCGCCAGCAGCTTGACACAGGGGTCCTATGGCTACACCTTC. The full variable domain, in which reference TRBV5-1 and TRBJ1-2 provide the parts outside the CDR3, is KAGVTQTPRYLIKTRGQQVTLSCSPISGHRSVSWYQQTPGQGLQFLFEYFSETQRNKGNFPGRFSGRQFSNSRSEMNVSTLELGDSALYLCASSLTQGSYGYTFGSGTRLTVV.

V is TRBV19 and J is TRBJ1-2; D is uncertain. Germline assignment: CDR1 LNHDA and CDR2 SQIVND (reference sequence). V lost 4 bases, J lost 8 bases, and 8 bases lay in between. This CDR3 comprises 11 residues. CDR3 sequence: CASSTAGGYTF. The CDR3, as DNA: TGTGCCAGTAGTACCGCGGGGGGCTACACCTTC.

This chain links TRBV29-1 with TRBJ1-1, with unresolved D. V lost 4 bases and J lost 2, with 8 bases in between. Germline loops: CDR1 SQVTM, CDR2 ANQGSEA. The CDR3 extends over 12 amino acids. The DNA for the CDR3 is TGCAGCGTTGTCTCAGGAAACACTGAAGCTTTCTTT. Translated: CSVVSGNTEAFF.

This clone was counted between two and nine times. The rearrangement joins TRBV7-8 to TRBJ2-7; 10 nucleotides align to TRBD1. This CDR3 is 14 amino acids long. V gave up 5 bases and J gave up 5 bases; unmatched junction bases: 6. CDR1 and CDR2 from the germline V gene are SGHVS and FQNEAQ. The CDR3 loop reads CASSPGTGVHEQYF. CDR3 DNA sequence: TGTGCCAGCAGCCCCGGGACAGGGGTACACGAGCAGTACTTC.